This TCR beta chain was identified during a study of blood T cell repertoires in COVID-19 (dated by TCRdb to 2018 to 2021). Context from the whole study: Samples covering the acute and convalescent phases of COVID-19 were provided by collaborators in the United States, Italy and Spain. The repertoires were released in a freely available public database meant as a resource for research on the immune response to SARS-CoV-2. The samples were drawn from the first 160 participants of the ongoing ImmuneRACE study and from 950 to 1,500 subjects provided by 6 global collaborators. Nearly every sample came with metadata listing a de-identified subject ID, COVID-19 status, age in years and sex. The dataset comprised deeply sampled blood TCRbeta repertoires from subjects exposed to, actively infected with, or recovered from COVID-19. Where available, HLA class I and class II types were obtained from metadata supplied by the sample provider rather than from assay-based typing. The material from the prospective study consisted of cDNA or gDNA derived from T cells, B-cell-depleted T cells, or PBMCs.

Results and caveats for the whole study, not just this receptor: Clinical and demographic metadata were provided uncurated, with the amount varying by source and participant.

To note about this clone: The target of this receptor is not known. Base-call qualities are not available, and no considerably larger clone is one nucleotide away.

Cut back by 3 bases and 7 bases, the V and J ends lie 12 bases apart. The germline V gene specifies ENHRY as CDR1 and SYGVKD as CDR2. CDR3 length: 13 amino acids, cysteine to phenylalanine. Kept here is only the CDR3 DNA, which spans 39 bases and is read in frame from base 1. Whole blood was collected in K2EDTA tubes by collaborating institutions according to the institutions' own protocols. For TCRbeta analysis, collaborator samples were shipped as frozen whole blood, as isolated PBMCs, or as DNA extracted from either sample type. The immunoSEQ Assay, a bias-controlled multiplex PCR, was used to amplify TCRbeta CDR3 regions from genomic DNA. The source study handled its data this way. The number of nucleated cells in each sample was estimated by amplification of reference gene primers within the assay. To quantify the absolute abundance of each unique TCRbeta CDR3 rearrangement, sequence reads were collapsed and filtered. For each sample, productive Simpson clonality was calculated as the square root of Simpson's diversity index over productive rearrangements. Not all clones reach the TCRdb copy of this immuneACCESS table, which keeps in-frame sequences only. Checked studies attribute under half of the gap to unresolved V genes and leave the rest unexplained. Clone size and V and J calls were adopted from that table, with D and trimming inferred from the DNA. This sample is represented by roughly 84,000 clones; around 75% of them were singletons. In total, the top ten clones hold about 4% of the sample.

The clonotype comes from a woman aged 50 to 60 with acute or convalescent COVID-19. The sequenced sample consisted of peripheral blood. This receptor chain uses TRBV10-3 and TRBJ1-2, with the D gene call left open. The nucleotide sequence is TGTGCCATCAGTGATAGGGAGCCGGCTGGCTACACCTTC. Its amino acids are CAISDREPAGYTF.